The source of this T cell receptor (beta chain) is a study of blood T cell repertoires in COVID-19. The CDR3 loop spans 15 amino acids. With 9 bases removed from V and 3 bases from J, the gap between germline ends came to 17 bases. The germline CDR1 and CDR2 sequences are KGHDR and SFDVKD. Ages ranged from about 18 to 100 years, with residence in around 24 US areas. Cohort 3 donors counted as recovered after two negative PCRs, clearance, or resolved symptoms. TCRdb keeps only in-frame clones here, not all; method: immunoSEQ multiplex PCR. The table includes fewer than 350,000 clones, approximately 81% detected once.

The V call is TRBV24-1, the J call TRBJ1-5; no clear D. The origin of this receptor is a woman between 50 and 59 years old who had recovered from COVID-19. The sequenced sample was PBMCs or T cells enriched from blood (not recorded which). CDR3 protein: CATPPGTPTNQPQHF. DNA for the CDR3: TGTGCCACCCCTCCAGGCACCCCAACCAATCAGCCCCAGCATTTT.